This TCR beta chain stems from a study of cytomegalovirus exposure and HLA in healthy donors. Study-level information: It was reported in a later analysis that the same platform had been used for the 90 to 150 validation repertoires as for the 550 to 700 first-cohort repertoires. Study-wide results and caveats: A list of approximately 150 TCR beta chains associated with cytomegalovirus was given. Reports showed the classifier diagnosing cytomegalovirus status with high specificity and sensitivity.

From germline, CDR1 is SGDLS and CDR2 YYNGEE. This CDR3 comprises 15 residues. Germline trimming cut 0 bases from V and 6 bases from J; bases unmatched to any gene: 5. Profiled with immunoSEQ multiplex PCR; TCRdb holds only in-frame clones, not every one. The sample holds 90,000 or so clones, around 85% seen once. As regards this clone: Its antigen is not identified.

The sequenced sample consisted of PBMCs. The chain uses TRBV9 and TRBJ2-1; 8 bases match TRBD2. This TCR was sampled from a man aged 18 to 35 in good health and CMV-seropositive. CDR3 nucleotides: TGTGCCAGCAGCGTAGAGCTAGCGGGCGTCAATGAGCAGTTCTTC. It yields the protein CASSVELAGVNEQFF.